This TCR beta chain was sequenced in a study of Ad26.COV2.S vaccination and SARS-CoV-2 variants. The germline gives CDR1 SGHTA, CDR2 FQGNSA. This CDR3 contains 14 residues. V gave up 5 bases and J gave up 10 bases; unmatched junction bases: 7. Here immunoSEQ multiplex PCR was the method, and the copy in TCRdb shows in-frame clones only, minus some. The sample holds about 430,000 clones, about 93% seen once. The treatment was: about 20 received Ad26.COV2.S at low or high dose, single or two shots; about 5 received placebo; per-sample allocation not given. Day 63 after the first vaccine or placebo injection was the time point for sampling.

The chain recombines TRBV7-2 with TRBJ2-4, with TRBD2 matching over 11 bases. The sequence derives from a person aged 18-65 years who received the Ad26.COV2.S COVID-19 vaccine or a placebo. The sample was peripheral blood, taken in a trial of Ad26.COV2.S vaccine versus placebo. The CDR3 bases are TGTGCCAGCAGCCTCGGACTAGCGGGCATGATTCAGTACTTC. Protein: CASSLGLAGMIQYF. The full variable domain, rest sourced from reference TRBV7-2 and TRBJ2-4, is GAGVSQSPSNKVTEKGKDVELRCDPISGHTALYWYRQSLGQGLEFLIYFQGNSAPDKSGLPSDRFSAERTGGSVSTLTIQRTQQEDSAVYLCASSLGLAGMIQYFGAGTRLSVL.